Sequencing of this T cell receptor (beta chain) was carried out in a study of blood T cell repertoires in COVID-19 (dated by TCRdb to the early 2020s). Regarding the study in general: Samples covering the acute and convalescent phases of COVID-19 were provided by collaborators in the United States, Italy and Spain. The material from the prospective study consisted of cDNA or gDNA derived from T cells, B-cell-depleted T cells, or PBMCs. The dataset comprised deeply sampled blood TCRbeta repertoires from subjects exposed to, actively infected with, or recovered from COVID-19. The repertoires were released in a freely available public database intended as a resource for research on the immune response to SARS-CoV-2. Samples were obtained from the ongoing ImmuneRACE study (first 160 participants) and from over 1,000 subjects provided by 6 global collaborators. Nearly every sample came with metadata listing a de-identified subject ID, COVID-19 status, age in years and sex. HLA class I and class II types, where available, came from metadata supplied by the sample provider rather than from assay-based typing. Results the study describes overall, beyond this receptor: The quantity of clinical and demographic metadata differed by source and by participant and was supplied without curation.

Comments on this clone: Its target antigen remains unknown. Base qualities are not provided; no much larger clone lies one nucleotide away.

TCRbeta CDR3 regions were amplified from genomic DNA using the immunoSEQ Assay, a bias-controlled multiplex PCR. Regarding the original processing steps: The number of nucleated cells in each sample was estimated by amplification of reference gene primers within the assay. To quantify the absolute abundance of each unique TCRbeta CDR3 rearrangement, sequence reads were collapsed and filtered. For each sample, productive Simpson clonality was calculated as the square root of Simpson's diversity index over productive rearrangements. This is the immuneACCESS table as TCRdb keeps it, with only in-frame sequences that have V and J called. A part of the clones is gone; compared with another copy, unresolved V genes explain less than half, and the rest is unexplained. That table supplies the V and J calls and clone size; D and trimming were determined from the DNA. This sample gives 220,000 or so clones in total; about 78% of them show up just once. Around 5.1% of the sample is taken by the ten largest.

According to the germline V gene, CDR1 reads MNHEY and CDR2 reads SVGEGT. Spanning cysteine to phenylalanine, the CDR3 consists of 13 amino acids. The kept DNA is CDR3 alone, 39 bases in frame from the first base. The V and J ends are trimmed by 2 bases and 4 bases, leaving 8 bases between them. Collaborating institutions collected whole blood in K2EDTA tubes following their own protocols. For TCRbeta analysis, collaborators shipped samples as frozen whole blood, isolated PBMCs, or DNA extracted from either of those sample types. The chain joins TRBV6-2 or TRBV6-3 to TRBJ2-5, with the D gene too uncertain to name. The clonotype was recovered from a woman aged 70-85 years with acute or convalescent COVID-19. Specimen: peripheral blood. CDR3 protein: CASSYLGRETQYF. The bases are TGTGCCAGCAGTTACCTAGGAAGAGAGACCCAGTACTTC.